The clone carrying this T cell receptor beta chain was counted only a few times. With 60 Vbeta and 13 Jbeta primers, the PCR was carried out. Data came from immunoSEQ multiplex PCR; TCRdb stores just in-frame clones and leaves some out. Of about 82,000 clones in the sample, about 70% were seen once. The data derive from a study of cytomegalovirus exposure and HLA in healthy donors. The CDR3 runs to 13 residues. Trimming removed 0 bases at V and 6 bases at J, with 6 bases between. Germline CDR1 is SGHAT and CDR2 is FQNNGV. The chain uses TRBV11-2 and TRBJ1-5; D remains unclear. Material: PBMCs. This TCR was recovered from a woman in her forties or fifties in good health and CMV-seropositive. CDR3 nucleotides: TGTGCCAGCAGCTTAGATTTGAGTCAGCCCCAGCATTTT. Encoded protein: CASSLDLSQPQHF.